Listed below are T cell receptor beta chains from one sample, sequenced in a study of blood T cell repertoires in COVID-19. Libraries were prepared by immunoSEQ multiplex PCR; TCRdb keeps only in-frame clonotypes and omits some of them. Seen here are around 93,000 clones, over 80% observed once, and the top ten hold around 18%. The sequenced sample consisted of peripheral blood. Every receptor here comes from an older man with acute or convalescent COVID-19. Both conserved end residues are part of each CDR3. A D gene is named only where the DNA matches it firmly. Clone size is not always given. Where it is, it says once, few, many or a class for expanded clones.

D: TRBD2; V: TRBV3-1/TRBV3-2; size: many; J: TRBJ2-1; DNA: TGTGCCAGCAGCCAAGATCGGCTAGCGGGATACAATGAGCAGTTCTTC; CDR3: CASSQDRLAGYNEQFF
D: -; V: TRBV7-8; size: -; J: TRBJ1-5; DNA: TGTGCCAGCAGCCGCCCCGGGGCGGGACAGCCCCAGCATTTT; CDR3: CASSRPGAGQPQHF
D: TRBD2; V: TRBV5-4; size: -; J: TRBJ2-5; DNA: TGTGCCAGCAGCTTGGAGGGCGGGAGGAACCAAGAGACCCAGTACTTC; CDR3: CASSLEGGRNQETQYF
D: TRBD2; V: TRBV28; size: once; J: TRBJ2-7; DNA: TGTGCCAGCAGTTTCTCCCAGCGGGAACCAGGTGATGTCTACGAGCAGTACTTC; CDR3: CASSFSQREPGDVYEQYF
D: TRBD1; V: TRBV6-6; size: -; J: TRBJ2-1; DNA: TGTGCCAGCAGTTACGGGCAGGGGGCCGATGAGCAGTTCTTC; CDR3: CASSYGQGADEQFF
D: -; V: TRBV28; size: -; J: TRBJ1-5; DNA: TGTGCCAGCAGTGTAGCAGGGGACCAGCCCCAGCATTTT; CDR3: CASSVAGDQPQHF
D: TRBD1; V: TRBV12-3/TRBV12-4; size: few; J: TRBJ1-2; DNA: TGTGCCAGCACCCTGACAGGGCCCGATGGCTACACCTTC; CDR3: CASTLTGPDGYTF
D: -; V: TRBV6-2/TRBV6-3; size: -; J: TRBJ2-1; DNA: TGTGCCAGCAGTAACAGGAACTACAATGAGCAGTTCTTC; CDR3: CASSNRNYNEQFF
D: TRBD2; V: TRBV27; size: -; J: TRBJ2-7; DNA: TGTGCCAGCAGTTCACCTACTAGCGGGGAGTACGAGCAGTACTTC; CDR3: CASSSPTSGEYEQYF
D: TRBD2; V: TRBV27; size: -; J: TRBJ2-3; DNA: TGTGCCAGCACGAGACTAGCGGGGACAGATACGCAGTATTTT; CDR3: CASTRLAGTDTQYF
D: TRBD1; V: TRBV19; size: -; J: TRBJ2-3; DNA: TGTGCCGCAGGGGGACCCCGCCCAGATACGCAGTATTTT; CDR3: CAAGGPRPDTQYF
D: -; V: TRBV19; size: -; J: TRBJ1-1; DNA: TGTGCCAGTACCGTCGGGGGAGCGAACACTGAAGCTTTCTTT; CDR3: CASTVGGANTEAFF
D: -; V: TRBV28; size: -; J: TRBJ1-2; DNA: TGTGCCAGCAGTTTATTTCCGGATGGCTACACCTTC; CDR3: CASSLFPDGYTF
D: TRBD1; V: TRBV19; size: -; J: TRBJ1-5; DNA: TGTGCCGGGGGGACAGGGGCGAATCAGCCCCAGCATTTT; CDR3: CAGGTGANQPQHF
D: TRBD2; V: TRBV4-3; size: -; J: TRBJ2-7; DNA: TGCGCCAGCAGCCAAGCCCGCGGGAGCGGCTACGAGCAGTACTTC; CDR3: CASSQARGSGYEQYF
D: -; V: TRBV25-1; size: -; J: TRBJ1-2; DNA: TGTGCCAGCAGTCACACCCCAGACAGCTATGGCTACACCTTC; CDR3: CASSHTPDSYGYTF
D: -; V: TRBV27; size: few; J: TRBJ2-1; DNA: TGTGCCAGCAGTTTACGGGCGGGGGCAAGCTCCTACAATGAGCAGTTCTTC; CDR3: CASSLRAGASSYNEQFF
D: -; V: TRBV19; size: -; J: TRBJ1-1; DNA: TGTGCCAGTAGCCTTTCCTCCAGGGTTAGCACTGAAGCTTTCTTT; CDR3: CASSLSSRVSTEAFF
D: TRBD1; V: TRBV25-1; size: -; J: TRBJ1-2; DNA: TGTGCCAGCAGTGATCCGGGACAGGGTGACTATGGCTACACCTTC; CDR3: CASSDPGQGDYGYTF
D: TRBD1; V: TRBV7-2; size: -; J: TRBJ1-1; DNA: TGTGCCAGCAGCTTACAGGGACAGGCCGGGAGCACTGAAGCTTTCTTT; CDR3: CASSLQGQAGSTEAFF
D: TRBD1; V: TRBV5-1; size: few; J: TRBJ2-7; DNA: TGCGCCAGCAGCTTGGAACCGGGACAGACCTTCTCCTACGAGCAGTACTTC; CDR3: CASSLEPGQTFSYEQYF
D: TRBD1; V: TRBV9; size: -; J: TRBJ2-2; DNA: TGTGCCAGCAGCGCCGGACAGGGGGTCGGTACCGGGGAGCTGTTTTTT; CDR3: CASSAGQGVGTGELFF
D: TRBD1; V: TRBV5-1; size: -; J: TRBJ2-7; DNA: TGCGCCAGCAGATTGACCGGGACAGGGATGGTCTACGAGCAGTACTTC; CDR3: CASRLTGTGMVYEQYF
D: -; V: TRBV21-1; size: -; J: TRBJ1-4; DNA: TGTGCCAGCCCGAAGCGGGGACCAACTAATGAAAAACTGTTTTTT; CDR3: CASPKRGPTNEKLFF
D: TRBD1; V: TRBV19; size: once; J: TRBJ1-5; DNA: TGTGCCAGTAGGGACAGGGCATTCAATCAGCCCCAGCATTTT; CDR3: CASRDRAFNQPQHF
D: TRBD2; V: TRBV7-2; size: -; J: TRBJ2-6; DNA: TGTGCCAGCAGCTCAAAGGGAGGGTCTGGGGCCAACGTCCTGACTTTC; CDR3: CASSSKGGSGANVLTF
D: TRBD1; V: TRBV6-2/TRBV6-3; size: few; J: TRBJ2-7; DNA: TGTGCCAGCAGCTGGACAGGATACTCGGAGCAGTACTTC; CDR3: CASSWTGYSEQYF
D: -; V: TRBV27; size: -; J: TRBJ1-6; DNA: TGTGCCAGCAAGTTCATTTGGGAGGACCGTAGCTCCTATAATTCACCCCTCCACTTT; CDR3: CASKFIWEDRSSYNSPLHF
D: -; V: TRBV5-6; size: -; J: TRBJ1-4; DNA: TGTGCCAGCAGCTTGCGACAGAGAAATGAAAAACTGTTTTTT; CDR3: CASSLRQRNEKLFF
D: TRBD2; V: TRBV28; size: once; J: TRBJ2-1; DNA: TGTGCCAGCAGTTTCGGGACTAGCGATGAGCAGTTCTTC; CDR3: CASSFGTSDEQFF
D: TRBD1; V: TRBV24-1; size: -; J: TRBJ2-1; DNA: TGTGCCACCAGTGACACCGGGACAGGGACCTACAATGAGCAGTTCTTC; CDR3: CATSDTGTGTYNEQFF